Reported below is one TCR beta chain. The sample is drawn from a study of T cell changes during pregnancy in multiple sclerosis. Germline-derived CDR1 and CDR2 are SGHTA and FQGNSA. The CDR3 sequence is 15 residues long. J was trimmed by 7 bases and V by 5 bases; bases with no gene match: 8. Clones were read by immunoSEQ multiplex PCR, and TCRdb kept only the in-frame ones, dropping some. The table shows roughly 42,000 clones, with around 90% occurring only once. The rearrangement uses TRBV7-2 and TRBJ2-1, with 10 bases fitting TRBD2. The material sequenced was CD4+ T cells from peripheral blood mononuclear cells, taken before pregnancy. The receptor comes from a female donor with multiple sclerosis, enrolled in a pregnancy study. DNA for the CDR3: TGTGCCAGCAGCCCGATGACTAGCGGGCGAAATGAGCAGTTCTTC. It specifies CASSPMTSGRNEQFF.